Below are 15 T cell receptor beta chains sequenced from a single sample in a study of blood T cell repertoires in COVID-19. TCRdb's table, derived via immunoSEQ multiplex PCR, lists solely in-frame clones and lacks some. Of about 140,000 clones in the sample, around 89% were seen once. The specimen was peripheral blood. These receptors came from a man aged 60-69 years with active or convalescent COVID-19.

V gene TRBV29-1 combines with J gene TRBJ2-1; 8 positions agree with TRBD2. V shed 5 bases and J 0 bases; nucleotides not matched to a gene: 6. There are 15 residues in the CDR3. In germline, CDR1 is SQVTM, CDR2 ANQGSEA. DNA for the CDR3: TGCAGCGTTCAGCGGGGGTCGACCTCCTACAATGAGCAGTTCTTC. Translation gives CSVQRGSTSYNEQFF.

The chain links TRBV18 to TRBJ2-7, with 8 bases matching TRBD1. Germline V CDR1 and CDR2: KGHSH, LQKENI. Losses at the gene ends were 4 bases for V and 6 bases for J; bases not matched to a gene: 2. The CDR3 runs 12 residues. CDR3 nucleotide sequence: TGTGCCAGCTCACGGACAGGGCCCGAGCAGTACTTC. It codes for CASSRTGPEQYF. The full variable domain, rest sourced from reference TRBV18 and TRBJ2-7, is NAGVMQNPRHLVRRRGQEARLRCSPMKGHSHVYWYRQLPEEGLKFMVYLQKENIIDESGMPKERFSAEFPKEGPSILRIQQVVRGDSAAYFCASSRTGPEQYFGPGTRLTVT.

The CDR3: CASSGGDRGYYGYTF. DNA for the CDR3: TGTGCCAGCAGCGGAGGGGACCGAGGGTACTATGGCTACACCTTC. The chain couples TRBV7-9 to TRBJ1-2, with D maybe TRBD1 (5 bases). Deletions cut 5 bases from V and 3 bases from J, with 16 bases between. The CDR3 covers 15 residues. Germline CDR1 and CDR2: SEHNR and FQNEAQ (reference sequence).

The chain carries TRBV23-1 and TRBJ2-4, with D tentatively TRBD2 (6 bases). TRBV23-1 has ORF status, its function being uncertain. CDR3 size: 14 residues. With 4 bases removed from V and 12 bases from J, the gap between germline ends came to 19 bases. The CDR3 spells CASSRYPGGVGQYF. For the CDR3, the DNA is TGCGCCAGCAGTCGGTACCCCGGGGGAGTAGGTCAGTACTTC.

The V and J genes are TRBV7-2 and TRBJ1-6; D ambiguous. The CDR3 is 14 residues long. Trimming pared 5 bases from V and 8 bases from J, leaving 13 bases between. Germline loops: CDR1 SGHTA, CDR2 FQGNSA. This chain's CDR3 is CASSLGTEDSPLHF. CDR3 in DNA: TGTGCCAGCAGCCTCGGCACCGAGGATTCACCCCTCCACTTT.

The chain links TRBV4-3 to TRBJ2-3, with 9 bases lining up with TRBD2. V shed 0 bases and J 6 bases; nucleotides not matched to a gene: 10. Germline CDR1 reads LGHNA; CDR2 reads YSLEER. The CDR3 totals 17 residues. The CDR3 DNA reads as TGCGCCAGCAGCCAAGAGGCTCTGGGACTAGCTGGGGATACGCAGTATTTT. Its protein is CASSQEALGLAGDTQYF.

The chain couples TRBV30 to TRBJ2-1; D uncertain. This CDR3 comprises 11 residues. Germline CDR1 reads GTSNPN; CDR2 reads SVGIG (reference sequence). V dropped 2 bases and J dropped 9 bases, with 8 bases sitting between them. The CDR3 here is CAWSYNAEQFF. In nucleotides, the CDR3 is TGTGCCTGGAGTTACAACGCTGAGCAGTTCTTC.

The gene calls are TRBV6-6 and TRBJ1-2, with D possibly TRBD1 on 5 matching bases. Per germline, CDR1 MNHNY and CDR2 SVGAGI (reference sequence). There are 14 residues in the CDR3. With 0 bases removed from V and 6 bases from J, the gap between germline ends came to 11 bases. CDR3 residues: CASSYSGGTDGYTF. The DNA for the CDR3 is TGTGCCAGCAGTTACTCGGGGGGAACGGATGGCTACACCTTC.

The chain carries TRBV7-9 and TRBJ2-5, with TRBD1 matching over 7 bases. Germline CDR1 is SEHNR and CDR2 is FQNEAQ (reference sequence). This CDR3 is 14 amino acids long. J lost 2 bases, V lost 5 bases, and 5 bases had no gene match. CDR3 sequence reads: CASSAGTVQETQYF. CDR3 DNA: TGTGCCAGCAGCGCTGGGACAGTTCAAGAGACCCAGTACTTC.

V is TRBV7-9 and J is TRBJ1-6, with D tentatively TRBD1 (5 bases). Germline CDR1 is SEHNR and CDR2 is FQNEAQ (reference sequence). This CDR3 is built from 16 residues. Deletions cut 5 bases from V and 5 bases from J, with 16 bases between. This chain's CDR3 is CASSPPGVANNSPLHF. In nucleotides, the CDR3 is TGTGCCAGCAGCCCACCGGGGGTAGCGAATAATTCACCCCTCCACTTT.

CDR3 DNA sequence: TGTGCCAGCAGCCACAGGGGCCTGTCTAATGAAAAACTGTTTTTT. This encodes CASSHRGLSNEKLFF. The chain couples TRBV7-8 to TRBJ1-4; 7 positions match TRBD1. Germline V lookup: CDR1 SGHVS, CDR2 FQNEAQ. CDR3 length equals 15 residues. Unmatched junction bases numbered 6, after V lost 5 bases and J lost 3 bases.

The J gene is TRBJ2-7, the V gene TRBV5-1; D gene uncertain. Germline V CDR1 and CDR2: SGHRS, YFSETQ. Trimming removed 2 bases at V and 0 bases at J, with 12 bases between. This CDR3 has 15 residues. CDR3 bases: TGCGCCAGCAGCTTATCAGGCTTCAGCTCCTACGAGCAGTACTTC. It is translated as CASSLSGFSSYEQYF.

The V and J genes are TRBV7-6 and TRBJ1-5, with 8 bases lining up with TRBD1. The germline V gene has CDR1 SGHVS and CDR2 FNYEAQ. Germline trimming cut 2 bases from V and 3 bases from J; bases unmatched to any gene: 6. This CDR3 has 16 amino acids. The CDR3 bases are TGTGCCAGCAGCTTACTAGACAGGGGTGCCAATCAGCCCCAGCATTTT. It is translated as CASSLLDRGANQPQHF. The variable domain in full, with the rest retrieved from reference TRBV7-6 and TRBJ1-5, is GAGVSQSPRYKVTKRGQDVALRCDPISGHVSLYWYRQALGQGPEFLTYFNYEAQQDKSGLPNDRFSAERPEGSISTLTIQRTEQRDSAMYRCASSLLDRGANQPQHFGDGTRLSIL.

The chain couples TRBV6-1 to TRBJ2-6; 8 nucleotides agree with TRBD2. Germline lookup yields CDR1 MNHNS and CDR2 SASEGT. Trimming cost V 5 bases and J 5 bases; bases outside gene matches: 5. CDR3 length: 15 residues. CDR3 DNA: TGTGCCAGCAGTACCTTAGCGGGAAGGGCCAACGTCCTGACTTTC. Amino acid sequence: CASSTLAGRANVLTF.

The chain combines TRBV19 with TRBJ1-4, with 7 bases matching TRBD1. Germline assignment: CDR1 LNHDA and CDR2 SQIVND (reference sequence). This CDR3 contains 13 residues. The junction had 4 bases not matched to a gene; V was cut back by 6 bases and J by 6 bases. CDR3 DNA: TGTGCCAGTAGCCAAGACAGGGATGAAAAACTGTTTTTT. As protein: CASSQDRDEKLFF.